One sample yielded the 14 T cell receptor beta chains listed below, sequenced in a study of beta chain features in type 1 diabetes. Regarding the study as a whole: All four CD4+ subsets from Type 1 diabetes patients carried moderately but significantly shorter TCRB CDR3s.

TCRB transcripts that were expressed got sequenced, as all of the isolated RNA had been reverse transcribed. Repertoires were generated with immunoSEQ multiplex PCR, while TCRdb's copy carries only in-frame clones and drops some. The sample consists of fewer than 350,000 clones, roughly 15% of them appearing once. These receptors have no identified antigens. Material for sequencing was naive CD4+ T cells from blood. The source is a man younger than 30 with type 1 diabetes.

This clone came up a few times. The V and J genes are TRBV7-9 and TRBJ1-4; 8 bases map to TRBD1. J was trimmed by 7 bases and V by 0 bases; bases with no gene match: 4. Germline values: CDR1 SEHNR, CDR2 FQNEAQ (reference sequence). There are 15 residues in the CDR3. DNA for the CDR3: TGTGCCAGCAGCTTAGCCGGACAGGGAGGTGAAAAACTGTTTTTT. Translation: CASSLAGQGGEKLFF.

J is TRBJ2-7 and V is TRBV14; 9 bases align to TRBD1. Unmatched junction bases numbered 6, after V lost 4 bases and J lost 2 bases. Germline V gives CDR1 SGHDN, CDR2 FVKESK. CDR3 length equals 15 residues. The CDR3 region has the DNA TGTGCCAGCAGCCTAGGACAGGGGCCGACCTACGAGCAGTACTTC. Residues: CASSLGQGPTYEQYF.

This chain uses TRBV7-9 with TRBJ2-5; 9 bases match TRBD2. J lost 4 bases, V lost 5 bases, and 14 bases had no gene match. The CDR3 is 17 residues long. Germline CDR1 and CDR2: SEHNR and FQNEAQ (reference sequence). CDR3 coding DNA: TGTGCCAGCAGCACAACGGCAGGGAGCGGGGGGTCAGAGACCCAGTACTTC. This sequence encodes CASSTTAGSGGSETQYF.

The CDR3 DNA follows: TGTGCCAGCAGTTTAGGGGCTAGCGGGATTTACAATGAGCAGTTCTTC. Residues: CASSLGASGIYNEQFF. This chain connects TRBV27 to TRBJ2-1, with 9 positions matching TRBD2. With 2 bases clipped from V and 4 bases from J, the junction kept 6 bases outside the gene matches. Germline V CDR1 and CDR2: MNHEY, SMNVEV (reference sequence). CDR3 length: 16 amino acids.

This clone was found a few times. The rearrangement joins TRBV11-2 to TRBJ2-2, with TRBD2 as a possible D gene (5 bases). The CDR3 has 14 residues. Germline CDR1 and CDR2: SGHAT and FQNNGV. V was shortened by 5 bases and J by 4 bases, with 11 bases between the two germline ends. CDR3 in DNA: TGTGCCAGCAGCCCCTGGGAGCCCACCGGGGAGCTGTTTTTT. This encodes CASSPWEPTGELFF.

The chain joins TRBV28 to TRBJ2-1, with D maybe TRBD2 (7 bases). The CDR3 is 14 amino acids. Germline CDR1 and CDR2: MDHEN and SYDVKM. Trimming stripped 6 bases from V and 7 bases from J, with 16 bases between. CDR3 nucleotides: TGTGCCAGCAGCCTCGGGGGCGGGAGTAATGAGCAGTTCTTC. The encoded protein is CASSLGGGSNEQFF.

The V gene is TRBV7-2, the J gene TRBJ2-7; the D is unclear. The CDR3 covers 12 residues. V lost 1 base to trimming and J lost 6 bases, with 7 bases between them. From germline, CDR1 is SGHTA and CDR2 FQGNSA. The CDR3 is CASSLGGREQYF. The CDR3 DNA follows: TGTGCCAGCAGCTTAGGCGGTCGCGAGCAGTACTTC. Together with reference TRBV7-2 and TRBJ2-7, the CDR3 gives the full variable domain: GAGVSQSPSNKVTEKGKDVELRCDPISGHTALYWYRQSLGQGLEFLIYFQGNSAPDKSGLPSDRFSAERTGGSVSTLTIQRTQQEDSAVYLCASSLGGREQYFGPGTRLTVT.

This clone was counted a few times. The chain combines TRBV14 with TRBJ1-2; 8 bases fit TRBD1. The CDR3 runs to 14 residues. V shed 6 bases and J 8 bases; nucleotides not matched to a gene: 11. Germline-derived CDR1 and CDR2 are SGHDN and FVKESK. The CDR3 bases are TGTGCCAGCAGGGTCTCAGGGGGCGCGAGCGGCTACACCTTC. Translated, it gives CASRVSGGASGYTF.

This clone was counted a few times. One junction end does not reproduce the germline sequence, and a read error may be involved. This chain links TRBV18 with TRBJ2-7, with D uncertain. The CDR3 sequence is 13 residues long. Germline V gives CDR1 KGHSH, CDR2 LQKENI. CDR3 loop: CASSECDSCEQYF. CDR3 DNA: TGTGCCAGCTCAGAGTGCGACTCCTGCGAGCAGTACTTC.

The chain has TRBV2 and TRBJ2-5; the match to TRBD2 covers 7 bases. Looked up from germline, CDR1 is SNHLY and CDR2 is FYNNEI. The CDR3 contains 12 residues. V shed 8 bases, J shed 2 bases, and the junction held 2 bases outside the gene matches. The CDR3 DNA reads as TGTGCCAGCGGACTAGTGCAAGAGACCCAGTACTTC. As protein: CASGLVQETQYF.

As DNA, the CDR3 is TGTGCCAGCAGTCTCAGGGATCAGGCAACTAATGAAAAACTGTTTTTT. Residues: CASSLRDQATNEKLFF. J is TRBJ1-4 and V is TRBV7-9; perhaps TRBD1 as D (5 bases). The CDR3 has 16 amino acids. Trimming took off 6 bases at V and 0 bases at J, with 14 bases between the two ends. The V gene's germline CDR1 is SEHNR and CDR2 FQNEAQ (reference sequence).

To note about this clone: Other DNA sequences in this sample translate to the same CDR3. The rearrangement joins TRBV5-1 to TRBJ2-3, with TRBD2 matching 7 bases. V trimming: 2 bases; J trimming: 0 bases; junction bases outside the gene matches: 0. This CDR3 is 14 amino acids long. Germline V gene sequence: CDR1 SGHRS, CDR2 YFSETQ. The CDR3 spells CASSFGGSTDTQYF. CDR3 nucleotide sequence: TGCGCCAGCAGCTTCGGGGGGAGCACAGATACGCAGTATTTT.

This clone showed up just a few times. The chain uses TRBV6-5 and TRBJ1-4; 10 bases match TRBD1. Germline V gene lookup returns CDR1 MNHEY and CDR2 SVGAGI. With 0 bases clipped from V and 8 bases from J, the junction kept 3 bases outside the gene matches. CDR3 length equals 15 residues. The DNA for the CDR3 is TGTGCCAGCAGTTACTCGAGACAGGGGGCGGAAAAACTGTTTTTT. As protein: CASSYSRQGAEKLFF.

This clone was detected only a few times. V gene TRBV19 combines with J gene TRBJ1-5, with 8 bases lining up with TRBD1. CDR3 size: 16 residues. With 3 bases clipped from V and 7 bases from J, the junction kept 11 bases outside the gene matches. Germline-derived CDR1 and CDR2 are LNHDA and SQIVND (reference sequence). This CDR3 reads CASSMWSGGWGQPQHF. CDR3 nucleotides: TGTGCCAGTAGTATGTGGTCAGGGGGCTGGGGGCAGCCCCAGCATTTT.